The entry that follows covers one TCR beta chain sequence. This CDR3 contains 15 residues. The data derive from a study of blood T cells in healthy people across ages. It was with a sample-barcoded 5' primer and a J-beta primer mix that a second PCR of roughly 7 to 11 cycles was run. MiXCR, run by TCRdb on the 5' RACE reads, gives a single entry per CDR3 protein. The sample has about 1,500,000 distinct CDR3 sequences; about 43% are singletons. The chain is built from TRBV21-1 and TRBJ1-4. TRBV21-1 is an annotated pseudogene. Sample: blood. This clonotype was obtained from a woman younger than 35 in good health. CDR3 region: CASSMGRPSNEKLFF. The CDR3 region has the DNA TGTGCCAGCAGCATGGGACGGCCATCTAATGAAAAACTGTTTTTT.